This TCR beta chain was identified during a study of control samples from healthy donors and cancer patients (dated by TCRdb to 2018 to 2021). The library came from the immunoSEQ multiplex PCR assay. What TCRdb holds here is the immuneACCESS table cut down to in-frame rearrangements. Part of the clones is not present; checked against another copy, under half of the missing clones reflect an unresolved V gene, and the others are unexplained. Across this sample there are fewer than 95,000 clones, with about nine tenths seen only once. The top ten constitute around 21% of the sample. In regard to this clone: Its antigen is still unknown. The sample holds no much larger clone one base away, and base qualities are not on file.

Germline trimming amounts to 4 bases on V and 4 bases on J, with 5 as the count of junction bases outside the gene matches. CDR3 length: 14 amino acids, cysteine to phenylalanine. Only the CDR3 DNA stays, 42 bases, in frame from base 1. CDR1 and CDR2 were assigned from the germline V gene (reference sequence) as LGHDT and YNNKEL. This chain joins TRBV3-1 (or the pseudogene TRBV3-2) to TRBJ2-5, with 8 junctional bases fitting TRBD2. Sequencing used blood. The clonotype was recovered from a man younger than 45 in good health. The encoded CDR3 is CASSPGLAGETQYF. The DNA is as follows: TGTGCCAGCAGCCCCGGACTAGCTGGAGAGACCCAGTACTTC.